This entry lists 24 T cell receptor beta chains sequenced from one sample in a study of blood T cell repertoires in COVID-19 (dated by TCRdb to 2019 to 2021). The method was the immunoSEQ multiplex PCR assay. The table was pulled from immuneACCESS by TCRdb, which kept in-frame rearrangements only. Such tables lose some clones; where checked, under half of the loss comes from unresolved V genes, and the rest has no known cause. Here the sample has some 190,000 clones; around 85% occur a single time. Jointly, the top ten make up about a tenth of the sample. Sequenced input: peripheral blood. Source of these receptors: a human donor with active or convalescent COVID-19. The donor label of this sample is uncertain.

V gene TRBV5-1 combines with J gene TRBJ2-7; TRBD2 matches 13 bases. The germline gives CDR1 SGHRS, CDR2 YFSETQ. Trimming at V came to 0 bases and at J to 4 bases, leaving 4 bases not matched to a gene. There are 16 residues in the CDR3. The CDR3 DNA sequence: TGCGCCAGCAGCTTGGAGGGGACTAGCGGGATTTACGAGCAGTACTTC. This encodes CASSLEGTSGIYEQYF. Full variable domain (remainder filled in from reference TRBV5-1 and TRBJ2-7): KAGVTQTPRYLIKTRGQQVTLSCSPISGHRSVSWYQQTPGQGLQFLFEYFSETQRNKGNFPGRFSGRQFSNSRSEMNVSTLELGDSALYLCASSLEGTSGIYEQYFGPGTRLTVT.

The gene calls are TRBV7-2 and TRBJ1-5; D possibly corresponds to TRBD1 (6 bases). V lost 5 bases and J lost 2, with 10 bases in between. The CDR3 extends over 14 amino acids. The germline V gene has CDR1 SGHTA and CDR2 FQGNSA. The CDR3 sequence is CASSATGRNQPQHF. The CDR3 nucleotides are TGTGCCAGCAGCGCGACAGGACGCAATCAGCCCCAGCATTTT.

CDR3 sequence reads: CASSPIAGASTDTQYF. The CDR3, as DNA: TGTGCCAGCTCACCGATAGCGGGAGCTAGCACAGATACGCAGTATTTT. The chain couples TRBV18 to TRBJ2-3; 9 bases align to TRBD2. The CDR3 has 16 amino acids. The J segment lost 0 bases and the V segment lost 3 bases, leaving 4 bases of the junction unmatched. Germline V CDR1 and CDR2: KGHSH, LQKENI.

This chain uses TRBV18 with TRBJ1-1, with a weak D call TRBD1 (5 bases). Germline lookup yields CDR1 KGHSH and CDR2 LQKENI. CDR3 length: 14 residues. V lost 3 bases, J lost 4 bases, and 12 bases lay in between. CDR3 DNA: TGTGCCAGCTCACCCCGGGGGGGGACCACTGAAGCTTTCTTT. As protein: CASSPRGGTTEAFF.

This clone has more than one count but fewer than ten. The chain uses TRBV6-5 and TRBJ1-2; D is perhaps TRBD1 (5 bases). The germline CDR1 and CDR2 sequences are MNHEY and SVGAGI. The germline V and J ends were trimmed by 6 bases and 3 bases, with 17 bases remaining between them. This CDR3 is built from 15 residues. CDR3 nucleotides: TGTGCCAGCAGGAGGCCGGGACTAGGGGACTATGGCTACACCTTC. Translating it yields CASRRPGLGDYGYTF.

Here the CDR3 DNA reads TGTGCCAGCAGCCAAGTCGGGACAGGGGGCTACGAGCAGTACTTC. Encoded protein: CASSQVGTGGYEQYF. The chain combines TRBV14 with TRBJ2-7; 11 bases are a match to TRBD1. Germline V CDR1 and CDR2: SGHDN, FVKESK. The CDR3 length is 15 residues. With 1 base clipped from V and 3 bases from J, the junction kept 2 bases outside the gene matches. The whole variable domain, filled in from reference TRBV14 and TRBJ2-7, reads EAGVTQFPSHSVIEKGQTVTLRCDPISGHDNLYWYRRVMGKEIKFLLHFVKESKQDESGMPNNRFLAERTGGTYSTLKVQPAELEDSGVYFCASSQVGTGGYEQYFGPGTRLTVT.

The rearrangement uses TRBV11-2 and TRBJ1-1, with TRBD1 as a possible D gene (5 bases). Trimming cost V 1 base and J 3 bases, with 18 bases left between them. Germline V lookup: CDR1 SGHAT, CDR2 FQNNGV. The CDR3 contains 17 residues. The CDR3 here is CASSLARASPFHTEAFF. CDR3 DNA sequence: TGTGCCAGCAGCTTAGCCAGGGCCTCCCCGTTCCACACTGAAGCTTTCTTT.

The V call is TRBV5-4, the J call TRBJ1-3; a possible D gene is TRBD1 (5 bases). Between the trimmed V and J ends, which lost 2 bases and 6 bases, there was a span of 15 bases. The CDR3 runs 15 residues. CDR1 is SGHNT, CDR2 YYREEE, per germline (reference sequence). CDR3 DNA sequence: TGTGCCAGCAGCTTTGGGGGGGGTAATGAAAACACCATATATTTT. Its protein product is CASSFGGGNENTIYF.

The DNA for the CDR3 is TGCGCCAGCAGCCAAGATCCTACGGGTCACAATGAGCAGTTCTTC. This gives the protein CASSQDPTGHNEQFF. The chain combines TRBV4-3 with TRBJ2-1, with D unclear. The V end lost 0 bases, the J end lost 5 bases, and 11 bases lay between the germline ends. Looked up from germline, CDR1 is LGHNA and CDR2 is YSLEER. CDR3 length equals 15 residues.

This clone has only one observation. J is TRBJ2-2 and V is TRBV10-2; 9 bases align to TRBD1. Germline CDR1 reads WSHSY; CDR2 reads SAAADI. Trimming at V came to 1 base and at J to 7 bases, leaving 7 bases not matched to a gene. The CDR3 totals 16 residues. The CDR3 protein is CASSEFRDRVNGELFF. The CDR3 bases are TGCGCCAGCAGTGAGTTCCGGGACAGGGTTAACGGGGAGCTGTTTTTT.

The rearrangement links TRBV3-1 (or the pseudogene TRBV3-2) to TRBJ2-7, with a weak D call TRBD1 (6 bases). The CDR3 loop spans 15 amino acids. CDR1 is LGHDT, CDR2 YNNKEL, per germline (reference sequence). V was shortened by 4 bases and J by 4 bases, with 17 bases between the two germline ends. CDR3 in amino acids: CASSPLLTGGYEQYF. As DNA, the CDR3 is TGTGCCAGCAGCCCCCTGCTGACAGGTGGGTACGAGCAGTACTTC.

The genes are TRBV7-6 and TRBJ2-3; TRBD2 is a possible D gene (5 bases). This CDR3 has 15 amino acids. Germline CDR1 reads SGHVS; CDR2 reads FNYEAQ. V lost 0 bases, J lost 5 bases, and 12 bases lay in between. The CDR3 DNA reads TGTGCCAGCAGCTTAGCGTTCGGGGTGGAAGATACGCAGTATTTT. Translation gives CASSLAFGVEDTQYF.

The gene calls are TRBV6-1 and TRBJ1-1; 7 nucleotides line up with TRBD1. The V gene end was trimmed by 3 bases and the J gene end by 5 bases; junction bases not matched to a gene: 3. The CDR3 has 13 amino acids. CDR1 is MNHNS, CDR2 SASEGT, per germline. CDR3 coding DNA: TGTGCCAGCAGTGAGAGGGGGCAGACTGAAGCTTTCTTT. It translates to CASSERGQTEAFF.

The chain combines TRBV7-2 with TRBJ2-1; D ambiguous. V dropped 7 bases and J dropped 7 bases, with 8 bases sitting between them. The CDR3 consists of 11 residues. Germline V gene data show CDR1 as SGHTA and CDR2 as FQGNSA. Here the CDR3 reads CASTLRNEQFF. The CDR3, as DNA: TGTGCCAGCACCCTCAGGAATGAGCAGTTCTTC.

This clone came up a few times. CDR3 coding DNA: TGTGCCAGCAGCACCCCTGCAGGGAACATCGCCTCCTACGAGCAGTACTTC. Translation gives CASSTPAGNIASYEQYF. The gene calls are TRBV7-9 and TRBJ2-7, with TRBD1 as a possible D gene (5 bases). V was trimmed by 5 bases and J by 0 bases, leaving 20 bases between them. Germline V gene data show CDR1 as SEHNR and CDR2 as FQNEAQ (reference sequence). This CDR3 comprises 17 residues.

The gene calls are TRBV5-1 and TRBJ1-1; the D gene is possibly TRBD1 (6 bases). The germline V gene encodes CDR1 SGHRS and CDR2 YFSETQ. Trimming removed 4 bases at V and 5 bases at J, with 15 bases between. The CDR3 consists of 14 residues. For the CDR3, the DNA is TGCGCCAGCAGCATTACAGGGTTGGTAACTGAAGCTTTCTTT. It translates to CASSITGLVTEAFF.

Comment on this clone: This sample also contains other DNA sequences that code for the same CDR3. The chain combines TRBV6-4 with TRBJ2-3, with a weak D call TRBD2 (5 bases). Germline assignment: CDR1 MRHNA and CDR2 SNTAGT. The CDR3 consists of 15 residues. Trimming removed 0 bases from V and 1 base from J, with 8 bases in between. The CDR3 DNA follows: TGTGCCAGCAGTGACTCAAGCGGAGGCACAGATACGCAGTATTTT. Residues: CASSDSSGGTDTQYF.

This clone was observed once. The V call is TRBV5-1, the J call TRBJ2-1; the match to TRBD1 covers 7 bases. The CDR3 spans 15 residues. J was trimmed by 3 bases and V by 1 base; bases with no gene match: 4. Germline-derived CDR1 and CDR2 are SGHRS and YFSETQ. The chain's CDR3 is CASSLMGQNYNEQFF. Here the CDR3 DNA reads TGCGCCAGCAGCTTGATGGGACAGAACTACAATGAGCAGTTCTTC.

The chain employs TRBV29-1 and TRBJ2-3; the match to TRBD1 covers 7 bases. This CDR3 is 16 amino acids long. Germline V gene lookup returns CDR1 SQVTM and CDR2 ANQGSEA. J lost 0 bases, V lost 6 bases, and 12 bases had no gene match. The CDR3 DNA sequence: TGCAGCGTGACCGGGACAGCCTCCACTAGCACAGATACGCAGTATTTT. It translates to CSVTGTASTSTDTQYF.

The chain is built from TRBV30 and TRBJ1-6; D gene ambiguous. Trimming cost V 2 bases and J 5 bases, with 10 bases left between them. There are 14 residues in the CDR3. In germline, CDR1 is GTSNPN, CDR2 SVGIG (reference sequence). The CDR3 nucleotides read TGTGCCTGGAGTCGGGAGTCAGATAATTCACCCCTCCACTTT. This sequence encodes CAWSRESDNSPLHF. Full variable domain (remainder filled in from reference TRBV30 and TRBJ1-6): SQTIHQWPATLVQPVGSPLSLECTVEGTSNPNLYWYRQAAGRGLQLLFYSVGIGQISSEVPQNLSASRPQDRQFILSSKKLLLSDSGFYLCAWSRESDNSPLHFGNGTRLTVT.

This sequence joins TRBV3-1 (or the pseudogene TRBV3-2) and TRBJ1-2; 7 bases map to TRBD1. J gave up 3 bases and V 6 bases, and 4 bases lay outside the gene matches. Germline-derived CDR1 and CDR2 are LGHDT and YNNKEL (reference sequence). This CDR3 spans 13 amino acids. CDR3 bases: TGTGCCAGCAGGAATACAGGGGACTATGGCTACACCTTC. Its protein product is CASRNTGDYGYTF.

The rearrangement joins TRBV9 to TRBJ2-3, with D possibly TRBD1 on 5 matching bases. The length of the CDR3 is 16 residues. The V and J ends lost 3 bases and 0 bases respectively, with 14 bases between them. The V gene's germline CDR1 is SGDLS and CDR2 YYNGEE. CDR3: CASSAHSTASTDTQYF. CDR3 bases: TGTGCCAGCAGCGCCCACTCGACAGCAAGCACAGATACGCAGTATTTT.

The V gene is TRBV30, the J gene TRBJ1-2; 12 bases agree with TRBD1. Trimming cost V 5 bases and J 6 bases; bases outside gene matches: 7. CDR1 GTSNPN and CDR2 SVGIG come from the germline V gene (reference sequence). This CDR3 has 14 amino acids. Here the CDR3 reads CAWGPGQGAHGYTF. The CDR3 DNA reads as TGTGCCTGGGGTCCGGGACAGGGGGCACATGGCTACACCTTC.

V gene TRBV12-3 or TRBV12-4 combines with J gene TRBJ1-5; no definite D call. CDR3 length: 12 residues. Trimming removed 8 bases from V and 7 bases from J, with 12 bases in between. CDR3 sequence reads: CASAPREQPQHF. The DNA of the CDR3 is TGTGCCAGCGCCCCCCGGGAACAGCCCCAGCATTTT.